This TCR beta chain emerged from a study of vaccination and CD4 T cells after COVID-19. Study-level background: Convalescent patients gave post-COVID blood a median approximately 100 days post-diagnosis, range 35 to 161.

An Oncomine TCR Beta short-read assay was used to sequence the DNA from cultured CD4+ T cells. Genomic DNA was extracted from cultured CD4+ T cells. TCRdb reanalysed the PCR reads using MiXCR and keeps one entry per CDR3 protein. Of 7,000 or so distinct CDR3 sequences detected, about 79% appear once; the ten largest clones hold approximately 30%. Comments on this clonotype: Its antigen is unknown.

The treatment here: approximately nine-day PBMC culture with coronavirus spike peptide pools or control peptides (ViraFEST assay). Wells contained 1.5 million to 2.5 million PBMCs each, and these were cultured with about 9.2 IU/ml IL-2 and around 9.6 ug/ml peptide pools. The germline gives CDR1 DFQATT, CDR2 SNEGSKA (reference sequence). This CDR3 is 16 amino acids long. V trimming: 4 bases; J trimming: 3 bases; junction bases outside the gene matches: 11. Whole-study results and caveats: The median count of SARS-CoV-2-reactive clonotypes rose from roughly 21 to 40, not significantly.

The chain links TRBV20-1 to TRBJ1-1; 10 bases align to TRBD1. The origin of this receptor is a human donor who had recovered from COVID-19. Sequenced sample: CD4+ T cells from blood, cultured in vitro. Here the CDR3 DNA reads TGCAGTGCTACGGACAGGGGGGGGAGTTTGGACACTGAAGCTTTCTTT. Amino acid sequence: CSATDRGGSLDTEAFF.